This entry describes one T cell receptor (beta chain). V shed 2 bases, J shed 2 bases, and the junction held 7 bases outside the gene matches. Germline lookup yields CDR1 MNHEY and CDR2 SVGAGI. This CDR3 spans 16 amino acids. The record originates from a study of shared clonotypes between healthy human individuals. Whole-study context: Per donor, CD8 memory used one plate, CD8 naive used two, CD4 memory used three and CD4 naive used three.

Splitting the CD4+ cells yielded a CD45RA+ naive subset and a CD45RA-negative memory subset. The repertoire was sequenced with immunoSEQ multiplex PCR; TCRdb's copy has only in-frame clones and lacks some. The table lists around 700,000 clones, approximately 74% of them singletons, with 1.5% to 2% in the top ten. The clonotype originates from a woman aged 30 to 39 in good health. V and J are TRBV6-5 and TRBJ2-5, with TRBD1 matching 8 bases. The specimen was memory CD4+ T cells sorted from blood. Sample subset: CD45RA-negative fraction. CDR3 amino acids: CASSYHKTGGQETQYF. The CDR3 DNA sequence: TGTGCCAGCAGTTACCATAAAACAGGGGGTCAAGAGACCCAGTACTTC.